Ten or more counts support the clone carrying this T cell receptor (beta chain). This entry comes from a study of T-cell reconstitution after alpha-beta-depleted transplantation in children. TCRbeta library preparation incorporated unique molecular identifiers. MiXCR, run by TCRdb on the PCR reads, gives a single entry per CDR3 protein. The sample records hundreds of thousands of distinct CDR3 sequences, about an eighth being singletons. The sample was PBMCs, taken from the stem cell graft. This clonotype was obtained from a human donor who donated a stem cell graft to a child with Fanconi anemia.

The CDR3 protein is CSVTSPPRPYEQYF. The CDR3 nucleotides read TGCAGCGTAACGAGTCCTCCGCGCCCCTACGAGCAGTACTTC. V is TRBV29-1 and J is TRBJ2-7; no reliable D call. There are 14 residues in the CDR3. Trimming shortened V by 6 bases and J by 2 bases, and 17 bases separated the two germline ends. CDR1 and CDR2 from the germline V gene are SQVTM and ANQGSEA.